This T cell receptor (beta chain) was documented in a study of graft-versus-host responses after intestinal transplantation. Details on this clone: Its antigen is as yet unknown.

Trimming left V 5 bases short and J 3 bases short, with 11 bases between. Germline V gene lookup returns CDR1 SGHVS and CDR2 FQNEAQ. There are 13 residues in the CDR3. This table comes from immunoSEQ multiplex PCR, and its TCRdb copy is limited to in-frame clones, with some not included. Among 85,000 to 100,000 clones listed, 80% to 95% were seen once. This sequence originates from a human donor who was the organ donor for an intestinal transplant. The chain carries TRBV7-8 and TRBJ2-7, with D possibly being TRBD1 (6 bases). This sample comprised unstimulated CD8+ T cells sorted from spleen or lymph node cells, obtained before transplant. The CDR3 loop is CASSGQTNYEQYF. For the CDR3, the DNA is TGTGCCAGCAGCGGACAGACCAACTACGAGCAGTACTTC. The full variable domain, its missing parts supplied by reference TRBV7-8 and TRBJ2-7, is GAGVSQSPRYKVAKRGQDVALRCDPISGHVSLFWYQQALGQGPEFLTYFQNEAQLDKSGLPSDRFFAERPEGSVSTLKIQRTQQEDSAVYLCASSGQTNYEQYFGPGTRLTVT.